This T cell receptor beta chain was recovered during a study of cytomegalovirus exposure and HLA in healthy donors. General study findings and limits: Confirmation in vitro established that a few CMV-associated chains were specific for CMV antigens. Among CMV-associated TCR beta chains, most appeared HLA-restricted in a later analysis. An analysis was carried out later, and it reportedly showed fewer N-insertions in an Asian-associated ancestry cluster than the approximately 700-donor mean. A highly shared variant cluster was judged a likely technical artifact.

Vbeta (60) and Jbeta (13) primers were used in the PCR. Some clones are missing from TCRdb's copy, which holds only in-frame ones; the method was immunoSEQ multiplex PCR. The data hold 130,000 to 150,000 clones, with about 75% observed a single time. About this clone: Its antigen is currently unknown.

This CDR3 has 14 residues. Trimming took 4 bases from V and 4 from J; bases not matched to a gene: 3. From germline, CDR1 is SGDLS and CDR2 YYNGEE. Sequenced sample: PBMCs. This chain joins TRBV9 and TRBJ2-2; 8 bases agree with TRBD1. This receptor was identified in a woman aged 25 to 39 in good health and CMV-seronegative. CDR3 in amino acids: CASSPQGATGELFF. In nucleotides, the CDR3 is TGTGCCAGCAGCCCTCAGGGGGCCACCGGGGAGCTGTTTTTT.